This TCR beta chain emerged from a study of control samples from healthy donors and cancer patients. V was clipped by 3 bases and J by 16 bases, with 10 bases between them. CDR1 is MNHEY, CDR2 SVGEGT, per germline. The CDR3 is 11 amino acids. Produced via immunoSEQ multiplex PCR; TCRdb's table is partial and in-frame only. The profile covers approximately 46,000 clones, with approximately 94% appearing a single time and 0.65% to 0.95% taken by the ten largest. This receptor was obtained from a man aged 25-45 years with colorectal cancer. The rearrangement links TRBV6-2 or TRBV6-3 to TRBJ1-6; D unresolved. Sequencing was done on a sample of PBMCs. The CDR3, as DNA: TGTGCCAGCAGTTATAACAGCAAGCTCCACTTT. Its translation is CASSYNSKLHF.